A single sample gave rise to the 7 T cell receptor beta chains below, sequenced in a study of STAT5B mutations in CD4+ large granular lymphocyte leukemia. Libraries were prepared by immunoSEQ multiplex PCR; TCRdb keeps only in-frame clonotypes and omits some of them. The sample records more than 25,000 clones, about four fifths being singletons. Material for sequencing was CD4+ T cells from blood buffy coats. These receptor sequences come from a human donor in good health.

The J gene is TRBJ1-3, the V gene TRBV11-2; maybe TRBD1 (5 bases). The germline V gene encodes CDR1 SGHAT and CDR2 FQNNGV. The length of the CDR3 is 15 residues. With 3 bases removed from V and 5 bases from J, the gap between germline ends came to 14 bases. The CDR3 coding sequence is TGTGCCAGCAGCTTTCAATTGTGGGACCGAAACACCATATATTTT. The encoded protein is CASSFQLWDRNTIYF.

CDR3 region: CSVVTGDNSPLHF. The CDR3 DNA sequence: TGCAGCGTTGTTACGGGGGATAATTCACCCCTCCACTTT. V is TRBV29-1 and J is TRBJ1-6, with D perhaps TRBD1 (5 bases). The CDR3 has 13 amino acids. Germline values: CDR1 SQVTM, CDR2 ANQGSEA. V was trimmed by 4 bases and J by 5 bases, leaving 9 bases between them.

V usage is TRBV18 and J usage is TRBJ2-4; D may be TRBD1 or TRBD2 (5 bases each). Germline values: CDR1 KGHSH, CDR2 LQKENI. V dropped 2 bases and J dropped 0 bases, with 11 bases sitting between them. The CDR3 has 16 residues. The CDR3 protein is CASSPGWDLAKNIQYF. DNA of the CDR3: TGTGCCAGCTCACCAGGGTGGGACCTAGCCAAAAACATTCAGTACTTC. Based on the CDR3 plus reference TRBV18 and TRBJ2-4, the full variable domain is NAGVMQNPRHLVRRRGQEARLRCSPMKGHSHVYWYRQLPEEGLKFMVYLQKENIIDESGMPKERFSAEFPKEGPSILRIQQVVRGDSAAYFCASSPGWDLAKNIQYFGAGTRLSVL.

Here the CDR3 DNA reads TGTGCCATCAATCAACAGGGGAGCTCCTACAATGAGCAGTTCTTC. Protein sequence: CAINQQGSSYNEQFF. The chain joins TRBV10-3 to TRBJ2-1, with TRBD1 matching 7 bases. Germline-derived CDR1 and CDR2 are ENHRY and SYGVKD. The V gene end was trimmed by 7 bases and the J gene end by 0 bases; junction bases not matched to a gene: 6. CDR3 length: 15 amino acids.

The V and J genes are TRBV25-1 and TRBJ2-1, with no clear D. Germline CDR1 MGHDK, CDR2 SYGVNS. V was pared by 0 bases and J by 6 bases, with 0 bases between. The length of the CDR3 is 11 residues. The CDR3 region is CASSEYNEQFF. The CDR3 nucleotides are TGTGCCAGCAGTGAATACAATGAGCAGTTCTTC.

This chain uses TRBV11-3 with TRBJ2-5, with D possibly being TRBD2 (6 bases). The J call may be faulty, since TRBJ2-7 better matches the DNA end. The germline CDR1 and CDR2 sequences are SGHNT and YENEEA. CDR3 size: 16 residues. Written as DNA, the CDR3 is TGTGCCAGCAGCTTATCGTTTAGGAGGGATTCATACGAGCAGTACTTC. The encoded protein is CASSLSFRRDSYEQYF.

Here the CDR3 DNA reads TGCAGCTCCTGCAGGGTGCCGAACCTTGAAGCTTTCTTT. It is translated as CSSCRVPNLEAFF. V is TRBV29-1 and J is TRBJ1-1, with D maybe TRBD1 (5 bases). The germline V gene has CDR1 SQVTM and CDR2 ANQGSEA. The CDR3 spans 13 residues. The V end was cut by 8 bases, the J end by 7 bases, with 20 bases between.